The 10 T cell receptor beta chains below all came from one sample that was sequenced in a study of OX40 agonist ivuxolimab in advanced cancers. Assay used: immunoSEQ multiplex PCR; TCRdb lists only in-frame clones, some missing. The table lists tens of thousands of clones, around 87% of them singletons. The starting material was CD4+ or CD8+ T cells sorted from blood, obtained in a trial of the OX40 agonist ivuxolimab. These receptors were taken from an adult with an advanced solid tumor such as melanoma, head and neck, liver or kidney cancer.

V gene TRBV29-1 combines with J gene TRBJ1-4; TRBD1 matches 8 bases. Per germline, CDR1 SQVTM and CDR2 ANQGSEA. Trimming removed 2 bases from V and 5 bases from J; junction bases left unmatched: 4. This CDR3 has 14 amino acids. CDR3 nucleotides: TGCAGCGTTGAATCAGGGGGCGCGAATGAAAAACTGTTTTTT. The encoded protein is CSVESGGANEKLFF. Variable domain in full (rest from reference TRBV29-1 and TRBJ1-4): SAVISQKPSRDICQRGTSLTIQCQVDSQVTMMFWYRQQPGQSLTLIATANQGSEATYESGFVIDKFPISRPNLTFSTLTVSNMSPEDSSIYLCSVESGGANEKLFFGSGTQLSVL.

DNA for the CDR3: TGTGCCAGCTCGCCGATGAGCGAAGAGACCCAGTACTTC. Its protein is CASSPMSEETQYF. The chain carries TRBV9 and TRBJ2-5, with unresolved D. Trimming removed 7 bases from V and 3 bases from J, with 13 bases in between. Germline loops: CDR1 SGDLS, CDR2 YYNGEE. The CDR3 has 13 residues.

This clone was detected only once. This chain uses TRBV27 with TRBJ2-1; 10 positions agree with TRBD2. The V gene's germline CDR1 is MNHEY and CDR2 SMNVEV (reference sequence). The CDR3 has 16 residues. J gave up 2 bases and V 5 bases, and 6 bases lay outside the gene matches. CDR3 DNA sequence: TGTGCCAGCAGTCGAAAGACTAGCGGGCCCTACAATGAGCAGTTCTTC. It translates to CASSRKTSGPYNEQFF.

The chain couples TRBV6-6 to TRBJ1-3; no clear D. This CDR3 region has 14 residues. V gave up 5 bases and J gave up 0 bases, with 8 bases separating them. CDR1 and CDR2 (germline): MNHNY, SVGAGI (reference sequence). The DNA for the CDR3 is TGTGCCAGCAGTATCGGGAGCTCTGGAAACACCATATATTTT. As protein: CASSIGSSGNTIYF.

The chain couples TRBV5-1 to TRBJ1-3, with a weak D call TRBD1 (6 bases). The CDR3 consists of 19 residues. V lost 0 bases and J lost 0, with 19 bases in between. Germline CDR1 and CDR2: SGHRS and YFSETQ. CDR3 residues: CASSLETFRGLSSGNTIYF. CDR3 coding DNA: TGCGCCAGCAGCTTGGAAACTTTCAGGGGACTTAGCTCTGGAAACACCATATATTTT.

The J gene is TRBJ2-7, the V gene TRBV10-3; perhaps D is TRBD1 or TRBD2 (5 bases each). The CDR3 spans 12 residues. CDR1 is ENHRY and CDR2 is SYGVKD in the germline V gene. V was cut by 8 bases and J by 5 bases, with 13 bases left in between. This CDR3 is CAIRDGPDEQYF. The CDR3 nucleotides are TGTGCCATCCGGGACGGCCCCGACGAGCAGTACTTC.

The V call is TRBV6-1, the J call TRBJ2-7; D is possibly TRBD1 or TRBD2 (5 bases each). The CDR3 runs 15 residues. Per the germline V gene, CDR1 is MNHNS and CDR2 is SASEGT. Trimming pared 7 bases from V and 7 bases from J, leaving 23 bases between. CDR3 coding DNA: TGTGCCAGCACTCCCCGAGGCCTCGAGGGACGAGAGCAGTACTTC. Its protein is CASTPRGLEGREQYF.

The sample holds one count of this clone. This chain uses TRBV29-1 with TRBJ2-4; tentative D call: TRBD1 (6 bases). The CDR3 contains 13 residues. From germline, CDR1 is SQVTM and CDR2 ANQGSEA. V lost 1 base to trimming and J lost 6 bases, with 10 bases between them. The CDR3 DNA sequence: TGCAGCGTTGAAGGGGGGCAGATAAACATTCAGTACTTC. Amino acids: CSVEGGQINIQYF.

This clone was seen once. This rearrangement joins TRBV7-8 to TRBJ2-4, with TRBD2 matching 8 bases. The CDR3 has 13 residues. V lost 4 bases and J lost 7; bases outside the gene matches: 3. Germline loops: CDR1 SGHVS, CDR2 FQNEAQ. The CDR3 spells CASSSGGGNIQYF. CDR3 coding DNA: TGTGCCAGCAGCTCGGGAGGGGGGAACATTCAGTACTTC.

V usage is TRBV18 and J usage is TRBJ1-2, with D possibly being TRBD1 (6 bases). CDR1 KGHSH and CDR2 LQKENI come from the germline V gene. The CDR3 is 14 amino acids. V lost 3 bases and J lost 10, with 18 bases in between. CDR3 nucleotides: TGTGCCAGCTCACCCATCGGGGGGGCGGAAGTCTACACCTTC. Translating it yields CASSPIGGAEVYTF.